One sample yielded the 27 T cell receptor beta chains listed below, sequenced in a study of cytotoxic CD8 clonotypes in ibrutinib-treated CLL (dated by TCRdb to the early 2020s). Libraries were built with the immunoSEQ multiplex PCR assay. Here the immuneACCESS table is served through TCRdb, limited to in-frame sequences with V and J called. Missing clones are a known gap in these copies; in checked studies unresolved V genes cover under half, and the rest lacks a known reason. This sample holds around 53,000 clones; approximately 50% were observed only once. Of the sample, 20% to 30% falls within the top ten clones. The meaning of the sample's time point label: progressive disease on ibrutinib. The sample in question was PBMCs, obtained at disease progression, from a patient treated with ibrutinib. The receptors stem from a human donor with chronic lymphocytic leukemia.

This clone was picked up many times. V is TRBV2 and J is TRBJ1-5; D is possibly TRBD1 (6 bases). This CDR3 has 15 amino acids. Between the trimmed V and J ends, which lost 3 bases and 2 bases, there was a span of 11 bases. CDR1 SNHLY and CDR2 FYNNEI come from the germline V gene. The DNA of the CDR3 is TGTGCCAGCAGTGAGGGGGACATACGCAATCAGCCCCAGCATTTT. Translating it yields CASSEGDIRNQPQHF.

The chain is built from TRBV7-2 and TRBJ1-2; the D gene is possibly TRBD1 (5 bases). Trimming removed 4 bases from V and 4 bases from J, with 16 bases in between. The CDR3 sequence is 15 residues long. CDR1 and CDR2 from the germline V gene are SGHTA and FQGNSA. The CDR3 loop reads CASSSYPDSSYGYTF. The DNA of the CDR3 is TGTGCCAGCAGCTCTTACCCCGACAGTTCCTATGGCTACACCTTC.

This chain links TRBV11-2 with TRBJ1-2; 7 bases match TRBD1. Germline values: CDR1 SGHAT, CDR2 FQNNGV. V shed 5 bases and J 4 bases; nucleotides not matched to a gene: 10. This CDR3 contains 15 residues. The chain's CDR3 is CASSGRDRLSYGYTF. CDR3 DNA: TGTGCCAGCAGCGGAAGGGACAGACTCTCCTATGGCTACACCTTC.

In nucleotides, the CDR3 is TGTGCCAGCAGCTTGAGGGTTAGCTCCTACGAGCAGTACTTC. This gives the protein CASSLRVSSYEQYF. The genes are TRBV5-5 and TRBJ2-7; D is ambiguous. The V end was cut by 1 base, the J end by 0 bases, with 8 bases between. CDR1 SGHKS and CDR2 YYEKEE come from the germline V gene (reference sequence). This CDR3 has 14 residues.

J is TRBJ1-2 and V is TRBV6-5, with 8 nucleotides matching TRBD1. V was pared by 5 bases and J by 2 bases, with 4 bases of the junction left unmatched. The CDR3 runs 14 residues. Germline CDR1 and CDR2: MNHEY and SVGAGI. The CDR3 protein is CASSHRGANYGYTF. The CDR3 nucleotides read TGTGCCAGCAGTCACAGGGGGGCGAACTATGGCTACACCTTC.

V and J are TRBV27 and TRBJ2-1; 8 bases are a match to TRBD2. This CDR3 is 15 amino acids long. Trimming took 7 bases from V and 3 from J; bases not matched to a gene: 8. From germline, CDR1 is MNHEY and CDR2 SMNVEV (reference sequence). The CDR3 region has the DNA TGTGCCAGCAAACGACCGGGACTAGGCTACAATGAGCAGTTCTTC. Amino acids: CASKRPGLGYNEQFF.

The J gene is TRBJ2-7, the V gene TRBV5-4, with D perhaps matching TRBD1 or TRBD2 (6 bases each). Germline V gene data show CDR1 as SGHNT and CDR2 as YYREEE (reference sequence). Deletions cut 5 bases from V and 2 bases from J, with 14 bases between. The CDR3 length is 14 residues. This CDR3 reads CASRTVGGPYEQYF. DNA of the CDR3: TGTGCCAGCAGGACTGTCGGGGGCCCCTACGAGCAGTACTTC. Variable domain in full (rest from reference TRBV5-4 and TRBJ2-7): ETGVTQSPTHLIKTRGQQVTLRCSSQSGHNTVSWYQQALGQGPQFIFQYYREEENGRGNFPPRFSGLQFPNYSSELNVNALELDDSALYLCASRTVGGPYEQYFGPGTRLTVT.

This clone has just one count. This rearrangement joins TRBV27 to TRBJ1-2, with TRBD1 matching 9 bases. Per germline, CDR1 MNHEY and CDR2 SMNVEV (reference sequence). The V gene end was trimmed by 5 bases and the J gene end by 5 bases; junction bases not matched to a gene: 9. This CDR3 spans 15 amino acids. CDR3 amino acids: CASSPGTGPKYGYTF. DNA of the CDR3: TGTGCCAGCAGTCCGGGGACAGGGCCCAAGTATGGCTACACCTTC.

This chain connects TRBV6-5 to TRBJ1-2; D gene uncertain. This CDR3 comprises 12 residues. CDR1 is MNHEY, CDR2 SVGAGI, per germline. Trimming stripped 0 bases from V and 7 bases from J, with 6 bases between. The CDR3 nucleotides are TGTGCCAGCAGTTACTCAGGGTTTGGCTACACCTTC. This codes for CASSYSGFGYTF.

V is TRBV15 and J is TRBJ1-6, with D uncertain. Trimming cost V 2 bases and J 7 bases, with 12 bases left between them. The V gene's germline CDR1 is LNHNV and CDR2 YYDKDF (reference sequence). The CDR3 runs to 15 residues. The DNA for the CDR3 is TGTGCCACCAGCAGATCGACGGGCGGAAATTCACCCCTCCACTTT. This sequence encodes CATSRSTGGNSPLHF.

The rearrangement joins TRBV7-9 to TRBJ1-1; 8 bases fit TRBD1. The junction had 11 bases not matched to a gene; V was cut back by 5 bases and J by 3 bases. The CDR3 sequence is 16 residues long. The germline V gene encodes CDR1 SEHNR and CDR2 FQNEAQ (reference sequence). CDR3 nucleotides: TGTGCCAGCAGCGCTCTGGCAGGGGGCCGGGACACTGAAGCTTTCTTT. As protein: CASSALAGGRDTEAFF.

This clone was found a few times. The CDR3 nucleotides read TGTGCCACCAGCAGAGAGTCCATAAATCAGCCCCAGCATTTT. It codes for CATSRESINQPQHF. The chain is built from TRBV15 and TRBJ1-5; D is unclear. V was cut by 0 bases and J by 4 bases, with 7 bases left in between. Germline values: CDR1 LNHNV, CDR2 YYDKDF (reference sequence). The CDR3 length is 14 residues.

V gene TRBV7-9 combines with J gene TRBJ1-5; D remains ambiguous. CDR3 length: 14 residues. V dropped 1 base and J dropped 2 bases, with 6 bases sitting between them. Germline values: CDR1 SEHNR, CDR2 FQNEAQ (reference sequence). Written as DNA, the CDR3 is TGTGCCAGCAGCTTAGGGCGGGGCAATCAGCCCCAGCATTTT. Amino acids: CASSLGRGNQPQHF.

This chain links TRBV6-5 with TRBJ1-2, with TRBD1 as a possible D gene (5 bases). CDR1 and CDR2 from the germline V gene are MNHEY and SVGAGI. Trimming shortened V by 5 bases and J by 8 bases, and 21 bases separated the two germline ends. This CDR3 region has 15 residues. CDR3 DNA: TGTGCCAGCAGTAAGCCGGGACCCTCTCGCGCGGGCTACACCTTC. It specifies CASSKPGPSRAGYTF.

This clone was detected only once. This chain joins TRBV7-9 and TRBJ2-7; D perhaps matches TRBD2 (6 bases). There are 15 residues in the CDR3. Germline values: CDR1 SEHNR, CDR2 FQNEAQ (reference sequence). Trimming shortened V by 5 bases and J by 2 bases, and 16 bases separated the two germline ends. The CDR3 here is CASSDPGTQTYEQYF. CDR3 nucleotides: TGTGCCAGCAGCGACCCCGGGACTCAAACCTACGAGCAGTACTTC.

The genes are TRBV5-5 and TRBJ1-5; TRBD1 is a possible D gene (5 bases). Germline CDR1 is SGHKS and CDR2 is YYEKEE (reference sequence). V lost 0 bases and J 1 base, leaving 8 bases between the germline ends. The CDR3 totals 15 residues. The CDR3 loop is CASSLDRWSNQPQHF. DNA for the CDR3: TGTGCCAGCAGCTTGGACAGGTGGAGCAATCAGCCCCAGCATTTT.

V usage is TRBV2 and J usage is TRBJ1-5, with TRBD1 as a possible D gene (5 bases). CDR1 and CDR2 from the germline V gene are SNHLY and FYNNEI. The CDR3 length is 13 residues. V was clipped by 7 bases and J by 3 bases, with 10 bases between them. The CDR3 spells CASTAGPNQPQHF. In DNA form, the CDR3 reads TGTGCCAGCACGGCGGGACCCAATCAGCCCCAGCATTTT.

This chain links TRBV28 with TRBJ1-5, with D unresolved. Germline CDR1 and CDR2: MDHEN and SYDVKM. This CDR3 is 14 amino acids long. Deletions cut 2 bases from V and 0 bases from J, with 5 bases between. As DNA, the CDR3 is TGTGCCAGCAGTTTAGGGAATAGCAATCAGCCCCAGCATTTT. This codes for CASSLGNSNQPQHF.

V and J are TRBV9 and TRBJ2-7; the match to TRBD2 covers 8 bases. V trimming: 0 bases; J trimming: 4 bases; junction bases outside the gene matches: 6. The CDR3 spans 15 residues. The germline V gene encodes CDR1 SGDLS and CDR2 YYNGEE. The CDR3 protein is CASSVDGRARYEQYF. CDR3 nucleotides: TGTGCCAGCAGCGTAGACGGGAGGGCCAGGTACGAGCAGTACTTC.

This clone has more than one count but fewer than ten. The chain couples TRBV29-1 to TRBJ1-4; 7 bases agree with TRBD1. The V and J ends lost 4 bases and 8 bases, in that order; junction bases with no gene match: 7. The CDR3 length is 13 residues. Germline V CDR1 and CDR2: SQVTM, ANQGSEA. In DNA, the CDR3 is TGCAGCGTTGTTCGACAGGGTGGCGAAAAACTGTTTTTT. This gives the protein CSVVRQGGEKLFF. The whole variable domain, filled in from reference TRBV29-1 and TRBJ1-4, reads SAVISQKPSRDICQRGTSLTIQCQVDSQVTMMFWYRQQPGQSLTLIATANQGSEATYESGFVIDKFPISRPNLTFSTLTVSNMSPEDSSIYLCSVVRQGGEKLFFGSGTQLSVL.

The gene calls are TRBV9 and TRBJ2-2; 9 bases match TRBD2. The germline CDR1 and CDR2 sequences are SGDLS and YYNGEE. This CDR3 is built from 14 residues. Germline trimming cut 6 bases from V and 6 bases from J; bases unmatched to any gene: 6. The CDR3 bases are TGTGCCAGCACCGCGGGAGGGCCGGCCGGGGAGCTGTTTTTT. This translates into CASTAGGPAGELFF.

The chain recombines TRBV10-3 with TRBJ1-4, with no clear D. The V end lost 4 bases, the J end lost 5 bases, and 8 bases lay between the germline ends. The CDR3 is made up of 13 amino acids. CDR1 and CDR2 from the germline V gene are ENHRY and SYGVKD. CDR3 region: CAISGGGNEKLFF. The CDR3 DNA follows: TGTGCCATCAGTGGTGGAGGGAATGAAAAACTGTTTTTT.

CDR3 sequence reads: CASRSLEDEQYF. Written as DNA, the CDR3 is TGTGCCAGCAGGTCCCTAGAAGACGAGCAGTACTTC. The chain couples TRBV28 to TRBJ2-7; D remains unclear. This CDR3 region has 12 residues. V was trimmed by 6 bases and J by 5 bases, leaving 11 bases between them. Germline CDR1 reads MDHEN; CDR2 reads SYDVKM.

The rearrangement links TRBV11-2 to TRBJ2-7, with 8 bases lining up with TRBD2. V lost 3 bases, J lost 0 bases, and 1 base stayed unmatched. Germline CDR1 reads SGHAT; CDR2 reads FQNNGV. The CDR3 contains 14 residues. As DNA, the CDR3 is TGTGCCAGCAGCTTTGCGGGGGGCTCCTACGAGCAGTACTTC. As protein: CASSFAGGSYEQYF.

This clone was seen ten or more times. This chain uses TRBV14 with TRBJ2-1; 8 nucleotides match TRBD2. The V and J ends lost 4 bases and 8 bases, in that order; junction bases with no gene match: 16. CDR1 SGHDN and CDR2 FVKESK come from the germline V gene. The CDR3 loop spans 17 amino acids. As DNA, the CDR3 is TGTGCCAGCAGCCCGCGGTTTCGTAGCGGGGACCGGGATGAGCAGTTCTTC. The encoded protein is CASSPRFRSGDRDEQFF. Combining the CDR3 with reference TRBV14 and TRBJ2-1 gives the whole variable domain EAGVTQFPSHSVIEKGQTVTLRCDPISGHDNLYWYRRVMGKEIKFLLHFVKESKQDESGMPNNRFLAERTGGTYSTLKVQPAELEDSGVYFCASSPRFRSGDRDEQFFGPGTRLTVL.

This clone has ten or more counts. The CDR3 protein is CASSGGQRETQYF. CDR3 nucleotide sequence: TGTGCCAGCAGCGGCGGACAGAGAGAGACCCAGTACTTC. This sequence joins TRBV7-7 and TRBJ2-5; the D gene is possibly TRBD1 (6 bases). Germline CDR1 reads SSHAT; CDR2 reads FNYEAQ (reference sequence). V shed 5 bases and J shed 4 bases, with 11 bases lying between them. The CDR3 has 13 amino acids.

The chain uses TRBV25-1 and TRBJ1-1; D may be TRBD1 (5 bases). Germline CDR1 reads MGHDK; CDR2 reads SYGVNS. CDR3 length equals 14 residues. V shed 2 bases and J shed 0 bases, with 7 bases lying between them. The DNA for the CDR3 is TGTGCCAGCAGTGAACAGGGTATGAACACTGAAGCTTTCTTT. Translated: CASSEQGMNTEAFF.